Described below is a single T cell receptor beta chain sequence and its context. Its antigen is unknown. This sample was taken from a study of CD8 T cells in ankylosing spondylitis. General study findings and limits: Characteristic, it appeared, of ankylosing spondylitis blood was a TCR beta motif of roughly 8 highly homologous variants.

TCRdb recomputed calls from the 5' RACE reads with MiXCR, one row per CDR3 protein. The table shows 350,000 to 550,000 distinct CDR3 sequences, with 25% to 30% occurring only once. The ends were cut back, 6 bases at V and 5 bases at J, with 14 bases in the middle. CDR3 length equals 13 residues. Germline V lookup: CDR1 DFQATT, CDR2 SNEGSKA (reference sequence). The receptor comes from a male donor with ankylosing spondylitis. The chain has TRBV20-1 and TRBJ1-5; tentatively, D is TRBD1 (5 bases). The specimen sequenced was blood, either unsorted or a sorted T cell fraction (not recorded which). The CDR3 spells CSAPGPGDQPQHF. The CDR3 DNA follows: TGCAGTGCCCCAGGGCCCGGGGATCAGCCCCAGCATTTT.